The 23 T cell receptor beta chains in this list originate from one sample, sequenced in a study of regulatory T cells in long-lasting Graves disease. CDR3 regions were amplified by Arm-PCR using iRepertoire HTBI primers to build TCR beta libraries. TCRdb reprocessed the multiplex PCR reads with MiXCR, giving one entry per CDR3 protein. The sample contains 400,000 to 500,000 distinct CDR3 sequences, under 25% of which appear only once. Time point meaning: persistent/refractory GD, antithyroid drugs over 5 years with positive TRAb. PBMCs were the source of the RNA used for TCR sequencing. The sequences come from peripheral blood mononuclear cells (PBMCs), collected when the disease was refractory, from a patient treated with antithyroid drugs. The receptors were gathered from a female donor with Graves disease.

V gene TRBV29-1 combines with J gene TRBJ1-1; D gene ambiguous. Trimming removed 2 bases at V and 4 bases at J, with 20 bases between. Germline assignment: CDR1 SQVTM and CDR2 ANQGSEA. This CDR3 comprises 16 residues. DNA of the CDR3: TGCAGCGTTGAACAGGATACCTACAGATGGGGCACTGAAGCTTTCTTT. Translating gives CSVEQDTYRWGTEAFF.

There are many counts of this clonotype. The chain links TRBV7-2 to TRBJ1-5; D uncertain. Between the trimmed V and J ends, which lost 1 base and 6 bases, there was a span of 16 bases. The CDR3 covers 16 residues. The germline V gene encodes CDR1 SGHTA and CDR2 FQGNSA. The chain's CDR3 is CASSLGGLTAGQPQHF. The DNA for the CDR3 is TGTGCCAGCAGCTTAGGAGGACTGACGGCGGGTCAGCCCCAGCATTTT.

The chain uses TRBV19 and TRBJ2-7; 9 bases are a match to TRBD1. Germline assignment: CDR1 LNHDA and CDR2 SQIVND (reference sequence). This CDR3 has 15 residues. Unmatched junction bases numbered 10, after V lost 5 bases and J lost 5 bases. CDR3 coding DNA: TGTGCCAGTAGTCTGGGACAGGGATACCCTAACGAGCAGTACTTC. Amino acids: CASSLGQGYPNEQYF.

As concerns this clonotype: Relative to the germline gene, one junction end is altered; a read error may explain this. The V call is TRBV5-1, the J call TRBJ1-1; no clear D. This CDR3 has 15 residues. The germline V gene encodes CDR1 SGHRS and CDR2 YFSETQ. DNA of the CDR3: TGTGCCAGCAGCTTGGTTCCGGGTCTGGAAACTGAAGCTTTCTTT. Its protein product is CASSLVPGLETEAFF.

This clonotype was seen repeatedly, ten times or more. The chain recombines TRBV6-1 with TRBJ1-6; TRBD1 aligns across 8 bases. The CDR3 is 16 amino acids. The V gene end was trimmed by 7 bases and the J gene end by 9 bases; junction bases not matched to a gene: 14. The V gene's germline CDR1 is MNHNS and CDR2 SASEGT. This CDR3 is CASNFNRGQGGSPLHF. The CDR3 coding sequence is TGTGCCAGCAACTTCAATCGAGGACAGGGAGGTTCACCCCTCCACTTT.

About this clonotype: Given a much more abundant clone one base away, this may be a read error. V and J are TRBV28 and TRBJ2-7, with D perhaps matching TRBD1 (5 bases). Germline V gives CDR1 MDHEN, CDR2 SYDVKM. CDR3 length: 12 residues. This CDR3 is CASSFRGSERYF. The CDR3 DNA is TGTGCCAGCAGTTTTAGGGGTTCGGAGCGGTACTTC.

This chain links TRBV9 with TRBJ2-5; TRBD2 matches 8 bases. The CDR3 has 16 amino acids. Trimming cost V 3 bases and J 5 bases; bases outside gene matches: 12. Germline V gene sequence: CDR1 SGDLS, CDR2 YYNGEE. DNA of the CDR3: TGTGCCAGCAGCGGTCGGGAGTTAGCGGGATTGGAGACCCAGTACTTC. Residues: CASSGRELAGLETQYF.

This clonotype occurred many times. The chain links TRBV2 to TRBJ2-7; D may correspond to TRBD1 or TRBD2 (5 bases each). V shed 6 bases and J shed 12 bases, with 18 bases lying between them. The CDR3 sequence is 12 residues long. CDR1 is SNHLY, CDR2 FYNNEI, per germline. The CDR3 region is CASRGTKRPRYF. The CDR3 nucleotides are TGTGCCAGCAGAGGGACGAAGCGCCCGCGGTACTTC.

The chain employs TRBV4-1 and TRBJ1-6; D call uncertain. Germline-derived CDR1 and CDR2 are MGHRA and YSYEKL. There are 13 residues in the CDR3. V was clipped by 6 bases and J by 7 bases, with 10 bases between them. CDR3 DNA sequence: TGCGCCAGCAGTCCTCTACAGAATTCACCCCTCCACTTT. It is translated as CASSPLQNSPLHF.

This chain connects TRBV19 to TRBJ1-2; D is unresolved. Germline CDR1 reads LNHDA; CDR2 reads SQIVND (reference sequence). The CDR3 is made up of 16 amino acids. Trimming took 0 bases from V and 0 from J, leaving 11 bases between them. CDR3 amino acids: CASSIDPSVTNYGYTF. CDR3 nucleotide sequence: TGTGCCAGTAGTATAGACCCATCGGTTACTAACTATGGCTACACCTTC.

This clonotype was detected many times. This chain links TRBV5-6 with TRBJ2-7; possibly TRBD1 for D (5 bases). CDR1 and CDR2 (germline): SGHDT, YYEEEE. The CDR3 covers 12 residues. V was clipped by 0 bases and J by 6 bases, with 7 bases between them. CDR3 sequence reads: CASSLGTTEQYF. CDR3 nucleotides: TGTGCCAGCAGCTTGGGGACAACCGAGCAGTACTTC.

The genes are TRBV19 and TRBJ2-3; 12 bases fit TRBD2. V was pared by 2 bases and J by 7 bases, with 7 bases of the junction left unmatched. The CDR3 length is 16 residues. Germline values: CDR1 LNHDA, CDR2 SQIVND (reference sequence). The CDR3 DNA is TGTGCCAGTAGTATAAGCCTAGCGGGGGGGCCGTATACGCAGTATTTT. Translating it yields CASSISLAGGPYTQYF.

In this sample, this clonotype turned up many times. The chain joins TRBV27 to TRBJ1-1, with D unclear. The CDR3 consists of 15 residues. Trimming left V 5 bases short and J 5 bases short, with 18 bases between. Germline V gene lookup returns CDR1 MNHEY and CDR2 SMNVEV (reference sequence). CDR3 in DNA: TGTGCCAGCAGTCCCCCAGCGACGGGATTTACTGAAGCTTTCTTT. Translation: CASSPPATGFTEAFF.

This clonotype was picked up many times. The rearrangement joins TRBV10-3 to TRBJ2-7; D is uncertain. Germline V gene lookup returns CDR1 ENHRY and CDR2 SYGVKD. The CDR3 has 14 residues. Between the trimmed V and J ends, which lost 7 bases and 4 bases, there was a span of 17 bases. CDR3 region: CAITPNLSGYEQYF. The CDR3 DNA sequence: TGTGCCATCACGCCGAATCTGTCGGGTTACGAGCAGTACTTC.

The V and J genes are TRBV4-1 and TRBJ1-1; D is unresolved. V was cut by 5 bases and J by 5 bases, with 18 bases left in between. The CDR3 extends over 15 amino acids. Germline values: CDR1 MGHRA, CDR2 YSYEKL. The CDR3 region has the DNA TGCGCCAGCAGCTCGCAATCGACGATAGCAACTGAAGCTTTCTTT. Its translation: CASSSQSTIATEAFF.

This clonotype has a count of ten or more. The CDR3 sequence: CASSLGRGEGYGYTF. CDR3 DNA: TGTGCCAGCAGCTTAGGGAGGGGAGAAGGCTATGGCTACACCTTC. The rearrangement links TRBV7-2 to TRBJ1-2; D perhaps matches TRBD1 (5 bases). CDR3 length: 15 amino acids. V was shortened by 1 base and J by 4 bases, with 13 bases between the two germline ends. Germline loops: CDR1 SGHTA, CDR2 FQGNSA.

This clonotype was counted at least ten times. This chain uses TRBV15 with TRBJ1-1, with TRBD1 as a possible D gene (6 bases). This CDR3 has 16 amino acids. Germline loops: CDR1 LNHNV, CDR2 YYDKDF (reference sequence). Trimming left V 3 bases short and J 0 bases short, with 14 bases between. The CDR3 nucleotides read TGTGCCACCAGCAGCGGACAGTATTCTGTGAACACTGAAGCTTTCTTT. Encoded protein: CATSSGQYSVNTEAFF.

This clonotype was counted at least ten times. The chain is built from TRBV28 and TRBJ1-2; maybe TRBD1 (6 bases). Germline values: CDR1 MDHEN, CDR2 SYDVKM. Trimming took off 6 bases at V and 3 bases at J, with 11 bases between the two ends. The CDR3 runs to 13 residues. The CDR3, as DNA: TGTGCCAGCAGCAACGGACAGTACTATGGCTACACCTTC. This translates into CASSNGQYYGYTF.

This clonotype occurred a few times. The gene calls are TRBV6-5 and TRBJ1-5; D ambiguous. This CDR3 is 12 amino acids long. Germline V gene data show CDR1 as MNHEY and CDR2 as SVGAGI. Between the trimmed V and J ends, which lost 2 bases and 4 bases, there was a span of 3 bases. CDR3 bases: TGTGCCAGCAGTTACACTAATCAGCCCCAGCATTTT. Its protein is CASSYTNQPQHF.

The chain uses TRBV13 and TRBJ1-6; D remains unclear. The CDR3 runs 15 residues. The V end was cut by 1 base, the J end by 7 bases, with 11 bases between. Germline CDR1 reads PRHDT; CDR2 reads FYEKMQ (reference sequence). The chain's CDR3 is CASSLEGGFNSPLHF. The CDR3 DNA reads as TGTGCCAGCAGCTTAGAAGGAGGGTTCAATTCACCCCTCCACTTT.

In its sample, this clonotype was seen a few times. CDR3 nucleotide sequence: TGTGCCAGCAGTGAGGGGGACAAGGCCGGCATTCAGTACTTC. Translated: CASSEGDKAGIQYF. V and J are TRBV6-1 and TRBJ2-4; a weak D match, TRBD1 (6 bases). From germline, CDR1 is MNHNS and CDR2 SASEGT. The CDR3 consists of 14 residues. V lost 3 bases to trimming and J lost 9 bases, with 15 bases between them.

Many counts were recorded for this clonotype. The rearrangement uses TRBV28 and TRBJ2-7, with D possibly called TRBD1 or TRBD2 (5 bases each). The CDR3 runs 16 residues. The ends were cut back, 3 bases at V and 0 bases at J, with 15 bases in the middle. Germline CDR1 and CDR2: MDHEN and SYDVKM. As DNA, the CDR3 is TGTGCCAGCAGTTTTTCCCCAGAGGGGAGCTCCTACGAGCAGTACTTC. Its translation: CASSFSPEGSSYEQYF.

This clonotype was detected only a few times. The CDR3 sequence: CASSGVGQTSYEQYF. CDR3 nucleotide sequence: TGTGCCAGCAGCGGTGTCGGACAGACTTCCTACGAGCAGTACTTC. V gene TRBV28 combines with J gene TRBJ2-7; tentatively, D is TRBD1 (6 bases). Germline V CDR1 and CDR2: MDHEN, SYDVKM. The germline V and J ends were trimmed by 6 bases and 1 base, with 16 bases remaining between them. The CDR3 covers 15 residues. Combining the CDR3 with reference TRBV28 and TRBJ2-7 gives the whole variable domain DVKVTQSSRYLVKRTGEKVFLECVQDMDHENMFWYRQDPGLGLRLIYFSYDVKMKEKGDIPEGYSVSREKKERFSLILESASTNQTSMYLCASSGVGQTSYEQYFGPGTRLTVT.